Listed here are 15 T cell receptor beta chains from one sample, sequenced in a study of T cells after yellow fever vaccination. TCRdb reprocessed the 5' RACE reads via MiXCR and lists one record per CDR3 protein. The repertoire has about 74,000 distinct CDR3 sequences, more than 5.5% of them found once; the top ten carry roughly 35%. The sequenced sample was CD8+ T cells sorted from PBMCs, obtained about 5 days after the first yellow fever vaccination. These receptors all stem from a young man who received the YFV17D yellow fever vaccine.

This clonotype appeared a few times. The CDR3: CASSLGGTGFYEQYV. The CDR3 coding sequence is TGTGCCAGCAGCCTAGGGGGGACAGGGTTCTACGAGCAGTACGTC. The rearrangement links TRBV27 to TRBJ2-7; TRBD1 agrees at 9 bases. The CDR3 totals 15 residues. CDR1 MNHEY and CDR2 SMNVEV come from the germline V gene (reference sequence). V shed 6 bases, J shed 3 bases, and the junction held 9 bases outside the gene matches.

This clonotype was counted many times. CDR3 sequence reads: CASSQWDRSYEQYF. The DNA for the CDR3 is TGCGCCAGCAGCCAGTGGGACAGATCCTACGAGCAGTACTTC. The rearrangement uses TRBV4-1 and TRBJ2-7; 7 nucleotides agree with TRBD1. CDR3 length: 14 residues. Germline assignment: CDR1 MGHRA and CDR2 YSYEKL. J was trimmed by 1 base and V by 3 bases; bases with no gene match: 3.

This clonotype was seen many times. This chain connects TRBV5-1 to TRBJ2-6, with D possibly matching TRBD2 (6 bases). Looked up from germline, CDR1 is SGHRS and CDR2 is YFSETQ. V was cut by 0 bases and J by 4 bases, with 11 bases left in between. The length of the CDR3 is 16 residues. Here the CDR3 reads CASSLEGAGGANVLTF. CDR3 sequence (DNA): TGCGCCAGCAGCTTGGAAGGCGCGGGAGGGGCCAACGTCCTGACTTTC.

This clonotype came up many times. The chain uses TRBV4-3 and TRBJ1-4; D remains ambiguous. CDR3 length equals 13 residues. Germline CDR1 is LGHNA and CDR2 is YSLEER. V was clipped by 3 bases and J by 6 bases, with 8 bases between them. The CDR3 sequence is CASSQEGDEKLFF. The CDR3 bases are TGCGCCAGCAGCCAGGAGGGAGATGAAAAACTGTTTTTT.

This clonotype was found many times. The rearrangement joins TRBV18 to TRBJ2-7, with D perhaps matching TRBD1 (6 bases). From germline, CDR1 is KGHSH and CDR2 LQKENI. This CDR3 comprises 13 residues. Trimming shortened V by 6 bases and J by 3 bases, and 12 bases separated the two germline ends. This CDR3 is CASSQQGNYEQYF. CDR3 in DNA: TGTGCCAGCTCTCAACAGGGAAACTACGAGCAGTACTTC.

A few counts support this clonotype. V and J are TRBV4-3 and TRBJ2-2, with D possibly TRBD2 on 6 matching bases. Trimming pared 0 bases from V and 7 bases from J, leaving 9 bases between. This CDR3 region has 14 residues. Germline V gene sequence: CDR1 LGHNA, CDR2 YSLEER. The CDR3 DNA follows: TGCGCCAGCAGCCAAGATTGGGGGGTCGGGGAGCTGTTTTTT. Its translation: CASSQDWGVGELFF.

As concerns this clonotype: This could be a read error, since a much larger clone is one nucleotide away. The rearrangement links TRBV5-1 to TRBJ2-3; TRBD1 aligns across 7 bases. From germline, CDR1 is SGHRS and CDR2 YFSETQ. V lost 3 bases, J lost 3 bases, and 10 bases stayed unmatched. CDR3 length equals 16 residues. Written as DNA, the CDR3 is TGCGCCAGCAGCTCCCGACAGGGTTTCGGAACAGATACGCAGTATTTT. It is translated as CASSSRQGFGTDTQYF.

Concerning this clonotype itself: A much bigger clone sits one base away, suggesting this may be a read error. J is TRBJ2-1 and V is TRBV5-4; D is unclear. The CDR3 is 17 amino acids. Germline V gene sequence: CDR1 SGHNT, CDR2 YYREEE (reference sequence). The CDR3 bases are TGTGCCATCAGCTTGTTCGGGCTTAATTCCGAAGGCGATGAGCAGTTCTTC. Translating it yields CAISLFGLNSEGDEQFF.

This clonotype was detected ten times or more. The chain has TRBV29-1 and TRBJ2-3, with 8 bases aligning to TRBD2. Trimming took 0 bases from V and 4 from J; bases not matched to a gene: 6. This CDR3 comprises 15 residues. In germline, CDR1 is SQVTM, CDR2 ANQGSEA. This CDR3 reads CSVEDGSGVPDTQYF. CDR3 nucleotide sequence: TGCAGCGTTGAAGATGGTAGCGGGGTCCCAGATACGCAGTATTTT.

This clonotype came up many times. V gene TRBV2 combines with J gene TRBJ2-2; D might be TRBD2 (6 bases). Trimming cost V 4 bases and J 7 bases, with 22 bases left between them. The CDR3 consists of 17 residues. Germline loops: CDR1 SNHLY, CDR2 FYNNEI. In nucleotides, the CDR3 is TGTGCCAGCAGTGGTGGGACTCCGGTATTATTAGTCGGGGAGCTGTTTTTT. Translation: CASSGGTPVLLVGELFF.

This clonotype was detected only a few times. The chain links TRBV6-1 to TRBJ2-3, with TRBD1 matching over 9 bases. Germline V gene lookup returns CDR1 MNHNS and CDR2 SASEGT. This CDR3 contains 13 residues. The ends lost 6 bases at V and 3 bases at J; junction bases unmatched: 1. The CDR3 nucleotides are TGTGCCAGCAGGGGGACAGGGACAGATACGCAGTATTTT. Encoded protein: CASRGTGTDTQYF.

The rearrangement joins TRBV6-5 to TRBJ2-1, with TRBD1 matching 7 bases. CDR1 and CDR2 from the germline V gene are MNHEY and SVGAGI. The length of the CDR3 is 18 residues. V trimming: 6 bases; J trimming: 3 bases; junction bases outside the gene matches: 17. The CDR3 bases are TGTGCCAGCAGGCCGAATCCCGGGACAGAAGGGCTCTACAATGAGCAGTTCTTC. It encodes CASRPNPGTEGLYNEQFF.

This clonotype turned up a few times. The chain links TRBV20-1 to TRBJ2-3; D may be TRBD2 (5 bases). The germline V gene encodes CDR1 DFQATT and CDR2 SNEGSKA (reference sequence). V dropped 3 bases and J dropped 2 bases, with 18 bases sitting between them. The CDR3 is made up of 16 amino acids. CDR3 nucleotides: TGCAGTGCTAGGTGGGGTGGGAGCGAGTACACAGATACGCAGTATTTT. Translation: CSARWGGSEYTDTQYF.

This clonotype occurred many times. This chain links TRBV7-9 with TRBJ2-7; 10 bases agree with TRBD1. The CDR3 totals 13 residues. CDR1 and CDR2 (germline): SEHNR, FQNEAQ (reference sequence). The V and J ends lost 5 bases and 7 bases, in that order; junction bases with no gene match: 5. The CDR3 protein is CASSRDRGGEQYV. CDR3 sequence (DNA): TGTGCCAGCAGCAGGGACAGGGGAGGGGAGCAGTACGTC.

This CDR3 is CASSPPGRGWNEQFF. In DNA form, the CDR3 reads TGTGCCAGCAGCCCCCCGGGGAGGGGGTGGAATGAGCAGTTCTTC. This rearrangement joins TRBV7-9 to TRBJ2-1, with TRBD2 as a possible D gene (7 bases). Germline V lookup: CDR1 SEHNR, CDR2 FQNEAQ (reference sequence). V was clipped by 5 bases and J by 7 bases, with 18 bases between them. This CDR3 comprises 15 residues.